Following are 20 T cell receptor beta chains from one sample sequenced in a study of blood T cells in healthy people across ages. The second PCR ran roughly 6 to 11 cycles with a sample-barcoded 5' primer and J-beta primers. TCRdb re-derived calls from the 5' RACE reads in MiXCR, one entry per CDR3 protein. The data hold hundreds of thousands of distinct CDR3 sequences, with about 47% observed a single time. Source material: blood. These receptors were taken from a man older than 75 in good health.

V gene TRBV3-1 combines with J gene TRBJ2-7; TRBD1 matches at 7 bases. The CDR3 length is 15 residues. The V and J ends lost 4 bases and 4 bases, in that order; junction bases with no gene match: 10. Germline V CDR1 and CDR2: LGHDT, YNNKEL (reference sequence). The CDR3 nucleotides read TGTGCCAGCAGCCGTGGACAGGCCGCAGATTACGAGCAGTACTTC. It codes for CASSRGQAADYEQYF.

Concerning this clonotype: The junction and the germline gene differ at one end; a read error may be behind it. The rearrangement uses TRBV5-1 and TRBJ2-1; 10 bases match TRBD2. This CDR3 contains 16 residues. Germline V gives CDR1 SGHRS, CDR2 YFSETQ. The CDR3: CASSTPSGSLNDEQFF. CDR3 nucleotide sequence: TGCGCCAGCAGCACGCCTAGCGGGAGTCTAAACGATGAGCAGTTCTTT.

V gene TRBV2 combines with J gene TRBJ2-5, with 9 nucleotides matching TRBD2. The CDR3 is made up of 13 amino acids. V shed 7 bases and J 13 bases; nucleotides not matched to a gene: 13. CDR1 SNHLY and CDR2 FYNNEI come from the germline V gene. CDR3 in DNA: TGTGCCAGCATGGGGGATAGCGGGAGACTGCGGTACTTC. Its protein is CASMGDSGRLRYF.

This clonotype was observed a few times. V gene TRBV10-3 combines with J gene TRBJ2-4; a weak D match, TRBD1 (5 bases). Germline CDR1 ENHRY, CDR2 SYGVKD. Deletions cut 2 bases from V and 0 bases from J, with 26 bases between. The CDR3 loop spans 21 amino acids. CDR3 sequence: CAISEGAEGARRGLAKNIQYF. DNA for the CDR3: TGTGCCATCAGTGAGGGTGCCGAAGGGGCCAGAAGAGGATTAGCCAAAAACATTCAGTACTTC.

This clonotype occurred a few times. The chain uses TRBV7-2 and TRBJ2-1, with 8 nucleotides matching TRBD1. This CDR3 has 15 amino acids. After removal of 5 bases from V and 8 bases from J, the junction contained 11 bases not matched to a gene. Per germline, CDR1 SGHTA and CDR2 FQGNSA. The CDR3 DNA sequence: TGTGCCAGCAGCCCTGTGGTCAGGGGGCCGGATGAGCAGTTCTTC. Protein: CASSPVVRGPDEQFF.

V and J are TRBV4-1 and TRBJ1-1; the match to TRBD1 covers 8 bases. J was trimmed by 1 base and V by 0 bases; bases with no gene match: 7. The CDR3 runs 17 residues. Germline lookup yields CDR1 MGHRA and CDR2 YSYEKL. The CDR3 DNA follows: TGCGCCAGCAGCCAAGATCCCCCCGGGACAGGGAACACTGAAGCTTTCTTT. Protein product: CASSQDPPGTGNTEAFF.

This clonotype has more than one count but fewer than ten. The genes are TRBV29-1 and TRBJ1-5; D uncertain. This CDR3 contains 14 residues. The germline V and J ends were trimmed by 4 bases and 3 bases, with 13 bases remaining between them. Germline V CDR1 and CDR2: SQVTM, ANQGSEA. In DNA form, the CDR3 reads TGCAGCGTTGTCCCGGCAGGACTCAATCAGCCCCAGCATTTT. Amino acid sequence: CSVVPAGLNQPQHF.

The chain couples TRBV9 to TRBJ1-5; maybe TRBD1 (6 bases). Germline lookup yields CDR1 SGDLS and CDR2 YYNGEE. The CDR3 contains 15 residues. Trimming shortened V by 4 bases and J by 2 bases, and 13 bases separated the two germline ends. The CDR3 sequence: CASSRGGGGNQPQHF. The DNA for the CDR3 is TGTGCCAGCAGCCGGGGGGGCGGAGGCAATCAGCCCCAGCATTTT. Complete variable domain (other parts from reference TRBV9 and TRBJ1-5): DSGVTQTPKHLITATGQRVTLRCSPRSGDLSVYWYQQSLDQGLQFLIQYYNGEERAKGNILERFSAQQFPDLHSELNLSSLELGDSALYFCASSRGGGGNQPQHFGDGTRLSIL.

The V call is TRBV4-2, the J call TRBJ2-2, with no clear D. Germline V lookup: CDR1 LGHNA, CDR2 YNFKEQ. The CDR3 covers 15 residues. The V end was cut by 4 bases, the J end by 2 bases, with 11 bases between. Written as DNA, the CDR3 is TGTGCCAGCAGCCTCGGACCTCACAACACCGGGGAGCTGTTTTTT. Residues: CASSLGPHNTGELFF.

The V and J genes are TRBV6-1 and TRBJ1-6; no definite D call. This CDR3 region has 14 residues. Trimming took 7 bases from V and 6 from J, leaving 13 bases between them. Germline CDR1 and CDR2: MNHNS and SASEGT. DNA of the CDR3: TGTGCCAGCAAAGTTACGGATTCTAATTCACCCCTCCACTTT. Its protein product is CASKVTDSNSPLHF.

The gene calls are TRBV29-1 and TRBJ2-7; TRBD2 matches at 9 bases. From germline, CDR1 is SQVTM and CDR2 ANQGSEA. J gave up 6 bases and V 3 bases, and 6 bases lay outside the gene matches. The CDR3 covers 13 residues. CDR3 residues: CSVEGLAGIEQYF. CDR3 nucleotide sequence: TGCAGCGTTGAGGGACTAGCAGGCATCGAGCAGTACTTC.

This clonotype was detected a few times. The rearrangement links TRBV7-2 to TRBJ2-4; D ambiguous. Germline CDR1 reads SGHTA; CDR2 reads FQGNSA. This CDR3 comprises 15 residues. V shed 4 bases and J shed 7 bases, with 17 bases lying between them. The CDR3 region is CASSYSWSGLNIQYF. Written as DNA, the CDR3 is TGTGCCAGCAGCTACTCCTGGTCTGGCCTGAACATTCAGTACTTC.

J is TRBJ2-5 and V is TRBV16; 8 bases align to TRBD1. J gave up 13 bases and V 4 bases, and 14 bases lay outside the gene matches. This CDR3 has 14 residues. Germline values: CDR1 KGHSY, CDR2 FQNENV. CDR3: CASSLSLGTGEMYF. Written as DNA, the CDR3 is TGTGCCAGCAGCCTCTCATTAGGGACAGGTGAAATGTACTTC.

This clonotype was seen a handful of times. The CDR3 spells CSVGTSGIGDTQYF. CDR3 DNA sequence: TGCAGCGTCGGGACTAGCGGGATCGGGGATACGCAGTATTTT. The J gene is TRBJ2-3, the V gene TRBV29-1; TRBD2 agrees at 13 bases. J was trimmed by 6 bases and V by 6 bases; bases with no gene match: 6. CDR3 length: 14 amino acids. Germline V gives CDR1 SQVTM, CDR2 ANQGSEA.

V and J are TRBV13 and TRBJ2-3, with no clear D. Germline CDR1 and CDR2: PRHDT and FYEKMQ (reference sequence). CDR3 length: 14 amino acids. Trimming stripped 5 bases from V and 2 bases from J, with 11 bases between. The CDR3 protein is CASSQVGTTDTQYF. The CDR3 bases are TGTGCCAGCAGCCAGGTGGGCACCACAGATACGCAGTATTTT.

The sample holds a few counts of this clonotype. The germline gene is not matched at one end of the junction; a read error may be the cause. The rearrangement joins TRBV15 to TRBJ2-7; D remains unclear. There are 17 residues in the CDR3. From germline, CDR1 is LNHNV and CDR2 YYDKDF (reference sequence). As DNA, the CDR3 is TGTGCCACCAGCAGAGACCCCGGCCCAGTAGTCTCCCACGAGCAGTACTTC. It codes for CATSRDPGPVVSHEQYF.

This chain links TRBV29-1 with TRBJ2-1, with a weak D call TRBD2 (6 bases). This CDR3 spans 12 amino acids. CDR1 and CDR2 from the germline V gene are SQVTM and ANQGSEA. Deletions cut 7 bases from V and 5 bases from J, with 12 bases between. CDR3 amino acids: CSGRGGDNEQFF. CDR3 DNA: TGCAGCGGGCGTGGAGGGGACAATGAGCAGTTCTTC.

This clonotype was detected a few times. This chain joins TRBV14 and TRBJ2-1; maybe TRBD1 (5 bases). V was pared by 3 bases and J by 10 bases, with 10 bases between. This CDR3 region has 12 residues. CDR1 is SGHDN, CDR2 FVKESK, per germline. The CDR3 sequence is CASSQVQAEQFF. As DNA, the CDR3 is TGTGCCAGCAGCCAGGTACAGGCCGAGCAGTTCTTC.

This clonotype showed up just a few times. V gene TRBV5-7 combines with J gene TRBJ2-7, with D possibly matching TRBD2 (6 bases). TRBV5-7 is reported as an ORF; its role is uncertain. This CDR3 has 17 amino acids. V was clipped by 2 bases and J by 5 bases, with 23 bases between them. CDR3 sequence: CASSLEGFTGELHEQYF. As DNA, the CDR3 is TGTGCCAGCAGCTTAGAAGGGTTTACGGGGGAGCTGCACGAGCAGTACTTC.

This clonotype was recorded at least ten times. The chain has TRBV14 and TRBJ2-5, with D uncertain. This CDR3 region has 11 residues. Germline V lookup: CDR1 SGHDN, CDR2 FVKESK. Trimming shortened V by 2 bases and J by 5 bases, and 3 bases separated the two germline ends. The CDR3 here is CASSQRETQYF. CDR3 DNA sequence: TGTGCCAGCAGCCAAAGGGAGACCCAGTACTTC.